These 24 T cell receptor beta chains originate from one sample sequenced in a study of cytomegalovirus exposure and HLA in healthy donors. Only in-frame clones appear in the TCRdb table, and some are missing; sequencing was by immunoSEQ multiplex PCR. The sample has tens of thousands of clones, approximately 96% seen once; the top ten hold over 2%. The specimen was PBMCs. The origin of the receptors is a man younger than 35 in good health and CMV-seronegative.

This chain links TRBV7-9 with TRBJ2-2; 12 nucleotides align to TRBD2. CDR1 SEHNR and CDR2 FQNEAQ come from the germline V gene (reference sequence). The CDR3 covers 17 residues. After removal of 6 bases from V and 4 bases from J, the junction contained 9 bases not matched to a gene. The CDR3 region is CASRGTSGLQFTGELFF. In DNA, the CDR3 is TGTGCCAGCAGGGGGACTAGCGGGCTTCAGTTCACCGGGGAGCTGTTTTTT.

Written as DNA, the CDR3 is TGCGCCAGCAGCCAAGTGCGGACAGAGGCTGAAGCTTTCTTT. Translated, it gives CASSQVRTEAEAFF. The chain carries TRBV4-1 and TRBJ1-1; D may be TRBD1 (6 bases). The CDR3 runs to 14 residues. Trimming pared 1 base from V and 6 bases from J, leaving 12 bases between. CDR1 and CDR2 (germline): MGHRA, YSYEKL.

The V gene is TRBV11-1, the J gene TRBJ2-2; 9 positions agree with TRBD2. CDR1 SGHAT and CDR2 FQDESV come from the germline V gene (reference sequence). With 1 base clipped from V and 2 bases from J, the junction kept 8 bases outside the gene matches. The CDR3 contains 18 residues. CDR3 DNA: TGTGCCAGCAGCTTAGTGGACCTTAGCGGGAGCAACACCGGGGAGCTGTTTTTT. It encodes CASSLVDLSGSNTGELFF.

The chain carries TRBV19 and TRBJ2-1; a weak D match, TRBD2 (6 bases). Trimming left V 3 bases short and J 6 bases short, with 15 bases between. The CDR3 has 15 residues. Looked up from germline, CDR1 is LNHDA and CDR2 is SQIVND (reference sequence). CDR3 amino acids: CASSIEGQGGNEQFF. CDR3 nucleotide sequence: TGTGCCAGTAGTATCGAAGGCCAGGGAGGCAATGAGCAGTTCTTC.

This clone came up a few times. The rearrangement uses TRBV14 and TRBJ1-2, with a tentative D call TRBD1 (5 bases). With 4 bases removed from V and 4 bases from J, the gap between germline ends came to 16 bases. Germline V gene lookup returns CDR1 SGHDN and CDR2 FVKESK. This CDR3 comprises 15 residues. CDR3 sequence reads: CASSPPGNWGYGYTF. In nucleotides, the CDR3 is TGTGCCAGCAGCCCACCAGGGAATTGGGGCTATGGCTACACCTTC.

J is TRBJ1-6 and V is TRBV28; 7 bases fit TRBD1. The junction had 6 bases not matched to a gene; V was cut back by 3 bases and J by 10 bases. CDR3 length: 14 amino acids. Germline values: CDR1 MDHEN, CDR2 SYDVKM. In DNA form, the CDR3 reads TGTGCCAGCAGTTTCCAACAGGGGAGCTCACCCCTCCACTTT. Its protein product is CASSFQQGSSPLHF. The full variable domain, completed using reference TRBV28 and TRBJ1-6, is DVKVTQSSRYLVKRTGEKVFLECVQDMDHENMFWYRQDPGLGLRLIYFSYDVKMKEKGDIPEGYSVSREKKERFSLILESASTNQTSMYLCASSFQQGSSPLHFGNGTRLTVT.

The V gene is TRBV29-1, the J gene TRBJ2-5, with TRBD2 as a possible D gene (6 bases). The V gene's germline CDR1 is SQVTM and CDR2 ANQGSEA. The V end lost 1 base, the J end lost 3 bases, and 12 bases lay between the germline ends. The CDR3 runs 14 residues. CDR3 sequence reads: CSVEGGGRKETQYF. The CDR3 nucleotides read TGCAGCGTTGAAGGAGGAGGGAGAAAAGAGACCCAGTACTTC.

This clone was seen once. Written as DNA, the CDR3 is TGTGCCAGCAGTCTCCGACAGGGGGCCTCCTACGAGCAGTACTTC. Encoded protein: CASSLRQGASYEQYF. This chain connects TRBV6-1 to TRBJ2-7; 10 nucleotides match TRBD1. The CDR3 runs to 15 residues. Germline CDR1 reads MNHNS; CDR2 reads SASEGT. J gave up 0 bases and V 5 bases, and 4 bases lay outside the gene matches.

This chain connects TRBV19 to TRBJ1-5, with no clear D. V lost 3 bases to trimming and J lost 6 bases, with 9 bases between them. Germline lookup yields CDR1 LNHDA and CDR2 SQIVND (reference sequence). The CDR3 is 13 residues long. CDR3 sequence: CASSMADFQPQHF. In nucleotides, the CDR3 is TGTGCCAGTAGTATGGCAGACTTTCAGCCCCAGCATTTT.

The genes are TRBV4-2 and TRBJ2-7, with D hard to call. Trimming took off 3 bases at V and 5 bases at J, with 11 bases between the two ends. Per germline, CDR1 LGHNA and CDR2 YNFKEQ. The CDR3 sequence is 13 residues long. The CDR3 DNA sequence: TGTGCCAGCAGCCATACCGGTTCGGACGAGCAGTACTTC. As protein: CASSHTGSDEQYF.

The V gene is TRBV28, the J gene TRBJ1-5; D is unresolved. The length of the CDR3 is 12 residues. Trimming left V 8 bases short and J 3 bases short, with 8 bases between. CDR1 and CDR2 from the germline V gene are MDHEN and SYDVKM. The CDR3 DNA follows: TGTGCCAGCTGGCAGAACAATCAGCCCCAGCATTTT. Its protein is CASWQNNQPQHF.

The chain is built from TRBV9 and TRBJ2-3, with 12 bases identical to TRBD2. The trim removed 4 bases at V and 4 bases at J, leaving 4 bases unmatched. Germline loops: CDR1 SGDLS, CDR2 YYNGEE. CDR3 size: 15 residues. This chain's CDR3 is CASSLTSGRSDTQYF. The CDR3 DNA is TGTGCCAGCAGCCTGACTAGCGGGAGATCAGATACGCAGTATTTT. The full variable domain, completed using reference TRBV9 and TRBJ2-3, is DSGVTQTPKHLITATGQRVTLRCSPRSGDLSVYWYQQSLDQGLQFLIQYYNGEERAKGNILERFSAQQFPDLHSELNLSSLELGDSALYFCASSLTSGRSDTQYFGPGTRLTVL.

The chain carries TRBV29-1 and TRBJ1-1; D may be TRBD1 (6 bases). The CDR3 is 13 amino acids. The germline V gene encodes CDR1 SQVTM and CDR2 ANQGSEA. Trimming removed 6 bases from V and 0 bases from J, with 11 bases in between. The CDR3 DNA reads TGCAGCGTCCTCGGGACACTGAACACTGAAGCTTTCTTT. It encodes CSVLGTLNTEAFF.

The chain is built from TRBV28 and TRBJ2-1; 9 bases are shared with TRBD1. CDR3 size: 14 residues. The trim removed 5 bases at V and 12 bases at J, leaving 11 bases unmatched. From germline, CDR1 is MDHEN and CDR2 SYDVKM. CDR3 sequence: CASSPPGQGFGQFF. In DNA form, the CDR3 reads TGTGCCAGCAGTCCCCCGGGACAGGGTTTTGGGCAGTTCTTC.

This rearrangement joins TRBV6-1 to TRBJ1-2, with 7 bases lining up with TRBD1. The CDR3 extends over 14 amino acids. The junction had 11 bases not matched to a gene; V was cut back by 7 bases and J by 6 bases. The germline CDR1 and CDR2 sequences are MNHNS and SASEGT. CDR3 bases: TGTGCCAGCACCCTAGAGGGGGCGAACCATGGCTACACCTTC. Protein sequence: CASTLEGANHGYTF.

This chain uses TRBV6-5 with TRBJ2-7, with 7 bases that match TRBD1. V dropped 6 bases and J dropped 1; count of bases not matched to a gene: 3. The CDR3 sequence is 13 residues long. Germline V gene lookup returns CDR1 MNHEY and CDR2 SVGAGI. The CDR3 reads CASSLGQSYEQYF. CDR3 DNA sequence: TGTGCCAGCAGCCTGGGACAGTCCTACGAGCAGTACTTC.

V usage is TRBV12-5 and J usage is TRBJ2-1, with a possible D match to TRBD2 (6 bases). CDR3 length: 12 amino acids. V was trimmed by 1 base and J by 10 bases, leaving 8 bases between them. Germline V CDR1 and CDR2: LGHNT, FRNRAP. DNA of the CDR3: TGTGCTAGTGGTTTGGACCGGGGGGAGCAGTTCTTC. Its protein product is CASGLDRGEQFF.

V and J are TRBV9 and TRBJ2-3; D may be TRBD1 (6 bases). The V end was cut by 7 bases, the J end by 3 bases, with 15 bases between. This CDR3 has 14 residues. Germline CDR1 is SGDLS and CDR2 is YYNGEE. CDR3 nucleotides: TGTGCCAGCGGCGCCCAGGGGCGGACAGATACGCAGTATTTT. It specifies CASGAQGRTDTQYF.

V and J are TRBV29-1 and TRBJ2-5, with 8 bases aligning to TRBD1. Germline V CDR1 and CDR2: SQVTM, ANQGSEA. The CDR3 extends over 12 amino acids. V lost 7 bases, J lost 5 bases, and 6 bases stayed unmatched. The CDR3 nucleotides are TGCAGCGGGTACAGGGGGGAGGAGACCCAGTACTTC. Protein: CSGYRGEETQYF.

This chain connects TRBV9 to TRBJ2-2; TRBD2 matches at 14 bases. The CDR3 loop spans 15 amino acids. CDR1 is SGDLS and CDR2 is YYNGEE in the germline V gene. V trimming: 2 bases; J trimming: 7 bases; junction bases outside the gene matches: 1. CDR3 residues: CASSVGLAGGGELFF. The CDR3 nucleotides are TGTGCCAGCAGCGTTGGACTAGCGGGAGGCGGGGAGCTGTTTTTT.

This clone has more than one count but fewer than ten. The chain employs TRBV12-2 and TRBJ1-2. TRBV12-2 is labeled a pseudogene. The CDR3 runs 15 residues. The CDR3 loop is CASRLGAAPNYGYTF. CDR3 bases: TGTGCAAGTCGCTTAGGTGCGGCTCCCAACTATGGCTACACCTTC.

The chain uses TRBV30 and TRBJ1-3; 8 bases agree with TRBD1. The CDR3 loop spans 16 amino acids. The V segment lost 2 bases and the J segment 0 bases; nucleotides outside the gene matches: 6. Germline CDR1 is GTSNPN and CDR2 is SVGIG (reference sequence). The CDR3 is CAWSPGTGNSGNTIYF. The CDR3 region has the DNA TGTGCCTGGAGTCCCGGGACAGGTAACTCTGGAAACACCATATATTTT.

V is TRBV7-2 and J is TRBJ1-2, with unresolved D. V lost 1 base, J lost 4 bases, and 7 bases lay in between. Germline lookup yields CDR1 SGHTA and CDR2 FQGNSA. CDR3 length: 13 amino acids. The CDR3, as DNA: TGTGCCAGCAGCTTAGAGTTAGCCTATGGCTACACCTTC. This sequence encodes CASSLELAYGYTF.

This chain links TRBV28 with TRBJ2-6; 8 bases align to TRBD1. The CDR3 extends over 18 amino acids. V lost 5 bases and J lost 0; bases outside the gene matches: 9. CDR1 and CDR2 (germline): MDHEN, SYDVKM. The chain's CDR3 is CASSTQGAPVSGANVLTF. CDR3 DNA sequence: TGTGCCAGCAGTACTCAGGGGGCACCCGTCTCTGGGGCCAACGTCCTGACTTTC.